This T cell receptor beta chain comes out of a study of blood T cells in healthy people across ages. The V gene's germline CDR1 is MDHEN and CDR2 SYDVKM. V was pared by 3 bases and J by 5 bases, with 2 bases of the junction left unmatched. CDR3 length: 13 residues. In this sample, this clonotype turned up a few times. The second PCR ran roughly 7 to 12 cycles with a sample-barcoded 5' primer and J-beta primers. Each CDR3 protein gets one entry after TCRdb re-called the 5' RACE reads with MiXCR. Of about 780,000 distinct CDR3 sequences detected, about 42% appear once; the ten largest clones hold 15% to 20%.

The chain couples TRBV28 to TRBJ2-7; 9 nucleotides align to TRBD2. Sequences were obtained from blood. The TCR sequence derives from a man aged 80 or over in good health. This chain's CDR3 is CASSFAGGNEQYF. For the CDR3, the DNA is TGTGCCAGCAGTTTTGCGGGAGGGAACGAGCAGTACTTC.